The source of this T cell receptor (beta chain) is a study of OX40 agonist ivuxolimab in advanced cancers. Study background: Patients were roughly 81% male with ages roughly 20 to 90, mean approximately 55.

Here immunoSEQ multiplex PCR was the method, and the copy in TCRdb shows in-frame clones only, minus some. The table records 30,000 to 40,000 clones, approximately 89% of them present only once. Germline lookup yields CDR1 SGHTA and CDR2 FQGNSA. This CDR3 spans 13 amino acids. V lost 5 bases and J lost 3; bases outside the gene matches: 2. In regard to this clone: The antigen remains unidentified.

Findings and limits, study-wide: At 0.1 to 3.0 mg/kg and by week 6, clonal expansion occurred in CD4+ and CD8+ blood T cells.

The chain has TRBV7-2 and TRBJ1-1; 8 bases match TRBD1. Sequenced material: CD4+ or CD8+ T cells sorted from blood, taken in a trial of the OX40 agonist ivuxolimab. This sequence originates from an adult with an advanced solid tumor such as melanoma, head and neck, liver or kidney cancer. CDR3 coding DNA: TGTGCCAGCAGCCCACAGGGGGACACTGAAGCTTTCTTT. Translated, it gives CASSPQGDTEAFF.